The entry below describes one T cell receptor (beta chain). In its sample, this clone was seen a few times. Its antigen is unknown. No clone much larger than this one lies a single base away; base qualities are absent. These data belong to a study of blood T cell repertoires in COVID-19 (dated by TCRdb to the early 2020s). Regarding the research as a whole: Samples from collaborators originated in the United States, Italy and Spain and spanned both the acute and convalescent phases of COVID-19. The prospective study material was composed of cDNA or gDNA derived from T cells, B-cell-depleted T cells, or PBMCs. Deeply sampled blood TCRbeta repertoires from subjects exposed to, actively infected with, or recovered from COVID-19 were included in the dataset. The repertoires were released in a freely available public database intended as a resource for research on the immune response to SARS-CoV-2. Samples came from the ongoing ImmuneRACE study (first 160 participants) plus 1,254 subjects from 6 global collaborators. Nearly every sample came with metadata listing a de-identified subject ID, COVID-19 status, age in years and sex. Where available, HLA class I and class II types were taken from metadata supplied by the sample provider and were not determined by assay-based typing. Results the study describes overall, beyond this receptor: Clinical and demographic metadata were provided uncurated, with the amount varying by source and participant.

The collaborating institutions used their own protocols to collect whole blood in K2EDTA tubes. For TCRbeta analysis, collaborators shipped samples in one of three forms: frozen whole blood, isolated PBMCs, or DNA extracted from either of those sample types. The germline V gene (reference sequence) gives CDR1 as SEHNR and CDR2 as FQNEAQ. The junction shows trimming of 5 bases on V and 7 bases on J, plus 17 bases between the germline ends. The CDR3 numbers 14 residues from cysteine through phenylalanine. Here the CDR3 DNA is all that survives: 42 bases in frame from base 1. The immunoSEQ Assay, a bias-controlled multiplex PCR, was used to amplify TCRbeta CDR3 regions from genomic DNA. The authors' analysis ran thus. The number of nucleated cells in each sample was estimated by amplification of reference gene primers within the assay. Sequence reads were collapsed and filtered to measure the absolute abundance of every unique TCRbeta CDR3 rearrangement. Productive Simpson clonality was computed per sample as the square root of Simpson's diversity index over productive rearrangements. TCRdb stores this immuneACCESS table with in-frame sequences only. Part of the clones is absent; in the studies checked, under half of the shortfall reflects unresolved V genes, and no reason is known for the rest. V, J and clone size derive from that table, while D and trimming were established from the DNA sequence. The sample records 70,000 or so clones, 90% of which are singletons. The top ten clones comprise just over 9% of the sample.

The sequencing sample was made of peripheral blood. In this chain, TRBV7-9 is recombined with TRBJ2-5, with an unclear D gene assignment. The receptor was isolated from a human donor in a cohort sampled during active COVID-19. The DNA sequence follows: TGTGCCAGCAGCAATTACTTAGTTGATGCGACCCAGTACTTC. This sequence encodes CASSNYLVDATQYF. When the CDR3 is completed using the reference TRBV7-9 and TRBJ2-5 genes on either side, the full variable domain is DTGVSQNPRHKITKRGQNVTFRCDPISEHNRLYWYRQTLGQGPEFLTYFQNEAQLEKSRLLSDRFSAERPKGSFSTLEIQRTEQGDSAMYLCASSNYLVDATQYFGPGTRLLVL.